A selection of T cell receptor beta chains follows, all from one sample in a study of blood T cell repertoires in COVID-19. Measured with immunoSEQ multiplex PCR; TCRdb has only the in-frame clones, and not every one. The data hold 220,000 or so clones, with around four fifths observed a single time. Input material: peripheral blood. The receptors were sampled from a woman in her sixties who had recovered from COVID-19. Both conserved end residues are part of each CDR3. Each record gives: clone size, J gene, V gene, D gene, CDR3 protein, CDR3 DNA. A D gene is named only where the DNA matches it firmly. Some rows have no size entry. The others give once, few or many, or a class for an expanded clone.

few,TRBJ1-2,TRBV6-5,.,CATRRSGSNYGYTF,TGTGCCACCCGGCGTTCGGGAAGTAACTATGGCTACACCTTC
.,TRBJ2-7,TRBV10-3,.,CAISESYRRWYEQYF,TGTGCCATCAGTGAGTCGTACAGGCGGTGGTACGAGCAGTACTTC
.,TRBJ2-2,TRBV19,TRBD2,CASSKSGGTGELFF,TGTGCCAGTAGTAAGAGCGGGGGGACCGGGGAGCTGTTTTTT
.,TRBJ2-3,TRBV5-6,TRBD2,CASSMSGGLDTQYF,TGTGCCAGCAGCATGAGCGGGGGGCTAGATACGCAGTATTTT
.,TRBJ1-5,TRBV7-9,.,CASSFEGFGQPQHF,TGTGCCAGCAGCTTCGAGGGTTTCGGTCAGCCCCAGCATTTT
once,TRBJ2-7,TRBV21-1,.,CASVDRGSSYEQYF,TGTGCCAGCGTCGACAGGGGGAGCTCCTACGAGCAGTACTTC
.,TRBJ2-2,TRBV5-1,.,CASRAQTNTGELFF,TGCGCCAGTCGCGCACAGACGAACACCGGGGAGCTGTTTTTT
.,TRBJ1-5,TRBV7-9,.,CASSMGQVVGQPQHF,TGTGCCAGCAGCATGGGGCAAGTTGTGGGTCAGCCCCAGCATTTT
.,TRBJ2-7,TRBV4-1,.,CASSQVGSSYEQYF,TGCGCCAGCAGCCAAGTAGGGAGCTCCTACGAGCAGTACTTC
.,TRBJ1-4,TRBV6-6,TRBD1,CASRRDSSNEKLFF,TGTGCCAGCAGGAGGGACAGCTCTAATGAAAAACTGTTTTTT
.,TRBJ2-3,TRBV4-2,.,CASSQGGQSTDTQYF,TGTGCCAGCAGCCAAGGGGGGCAGAGCACAGATACGCAGTATTTT
.,TRBJ2-1,TRBV18,.,CASSRGNEQFF,TGTGCCAGCTCTAGGGGGAATGAGCAGTTCTTC
.,TRBJ1-5,TRBV7-8,TRBD1,CASSSTGRQPQHF,TGTGCCAGCAGCTCGACAGGGCGGCAGCCCCAGCATTTT
.,TRBJ1-6,TRBV30,TRBD1,CAWSSGTGTGGPNSPLHF,TGTGCCTGGAGTTCGGGAACCGGGACAGGGGGACCTAATTCACCCCTCCACTTT
.,TRBJ1-1,TRBV5-4,TRBD1,CASSSLQGMEAFF,TGTGCCAGCAGCTCACTACAGGGGATGGAAGCTTTCTTT
.,TRBJ2-3,TRBV6-5,.,CASSNTGTSTDTQYF,TGTGCCAGCTCAAACACGGGGACTAGCACAGATACGCAGTATTTT
.,TRBJ1-2,TRBV7-8,TRBD1,CASHRGDNYGYTF,TGTGCCAGTCACAGGGGGGATAACTATGGCTACACCTTC
.,TRBJ2-2,TRBV4-1,.,CASRGAPFPNTGELFF,TGCGCCAGCAGGGGAGCGCCGTTCCCGAACACCGGGGAGCTGTTTTTT
once,TRBJ1-1,TRBV6-2/TRBV6-3,TRBD1,CASSVFVGQGATRNTEAFF,TGTGCCAGCAGTGTCTTCGTAGGACAGGGGGCGACGAGGAACACTGAAGCTTTCTTT
once,TRBJ2-5,TRBV4-1,.,CASSRSWQGTQYF,TGCGCCAGCAGCCGATCTTGGCAGGGGACCCAGTACTTC
once,TRBJ2-7,TRBV5-4,.,CASSFDRKTYEQYF,TGTGCCAGCAGCTTTGACAGAAAGACCTACGAGCAGTACTTC
.,TRBJ2-7,TRBV27,TRBD2,CASSLGLAGTSSYEQYF,TGTGCCAGCAGTTTAGGACTAGCGGGCACAAGCTCCTACGAGCAGTACTTC
.,TRBJ1-1,TRBV29-1,TRBD1,CSVGTGVNTEAFF,TGCAGCGTTGGGACAGGGGTGAACACTGAAGCTTTCTTT
.,TRBJ1-5,TRBV12-3/TRBV12-4,.,CASSPRRWPQHF,TGTGCCAGCAGTCCCCGGAGGTGGCCCCAGCATTTT
.,TRBJ2-2,TRBV4-3,TRBD1,CASSQDPGTGVSNTGELFF,TGCGCCAGCAGCCAAGATCCGGGGACAGGGGTCTCCAACACCGGGGAGCTGTTTTTT
.,TRBJ2-5,TRBV11-2,TRBD2,CASSLRTSGGLFGETQYF,TGTGCCAGCAGCTTAAGGACTAGCGGGGGATTATTTGGGGAGACCCAGTACTTC
.,TRBJ2-7,TRBV10-3,TRBD2,CAIKPGLAGGQHEQYF,TGTGCCATCAAGCCGGGACTAGCGGGGGGACAGCACGAGCAGTACTTC
.,TRBJ1-2,TRBV30,.,CAWSVGGFGYTF,TGTGCCTGGAGTGTTGGGGGGTTCGGCTACACCTTC
.,TRBJ1-4,TRBV5-1,.,CASSLGTDNEKLFF,TGCGCCAGCAGCTTGGGGACAGATAATGAAAAACTGTTTTTT
.,TRBJ1-2,TRBV6-2/TRBV6-3,.,CASSYFRGKYGYTF,TGTGCCAGCAGTTACTTCAGAGGGAAATATGGCTACACCTTC
.,TRBJ2-3,TRBV12-3/TRBV12-4,.,CASSLVSDTQYF,TGTGCCAGCAGCTTAGTCTCAGATACGCAGTATTTT
.,TRBJ1-5,TRBV2,.,CASSEDQLSGNQPQHF,TGTGCCAGCAGTGAAGATCAACTCTCTGGCAATCAGCCCCAGCATTTT
.,TRBJ1-6,TRBV19,.,CASSIGWGPNNSPLHF,TGTGCCAGTAGTATTGGTTGGGGGCCCAATAATTCACCCCTCCACTTT
.,TRBJ2-4,TRBV7-7,.,CASSVGPGDIQYF,TGTGCTAGCAGCGTAGGTCCAGGGGACATTCAGTACTTC
few,TRBJ1-2,TRBV6-1,TRBD1,CASSESGGVRSGGYTF,TGTGCCAGCAGTGAATCAGGGGGCGTAAGGTCCGGCGGCTACACCTTC
.,TRBJ2-1,TRBV3-1/TRBV3-2,.,CASSQATGILGQFF,TGTGCCAGTAGCCAAGCAACAGGGATATTGGGGCAGTTCTTC
.,TRBJ2-7,TRBV4-3,TRBD2,CASSQDLEWRGIYEQYF,TGCGCCAGCAGCCAAGATCTTGAGTGGCGGGGGATCTACGAGCAGTACTTC
.,TRBJ2-7,TRBV6-5,.,CASSLGRDTYEQYF,TGTGCCAGCAGTTTGGGCAGGGACACCTACGAGCAGTACTTC
.,TRBJ2-1,TRBV13,TRBD2,CASSLLLAGGGDNEQFF,TGTGCCAGCAGCTTATTACTAGCGGGGGGCGGAGACAATGAGCAGTTCTTC
.,TRBJ1-3,TRBV4-1,.,CASSVINRAGKKNGNTIYF,TGCGCCAGCAGCGTAATAAATAGGGCGGGCAAGAAGAATGGAAACACCATATATTTT
.,TRBJ1-1,TRBV7-6,.,CASSSQGTTEAFF,TGTGCCAGCAGCTCCCAGGGGACAACTGAAGCTTTCTTT
.,TRBJ1-1,TRBV30,TRBD1,CAWSVPRTGLNTEAFF,TGTGCCTGGAGTGTACCCCGGACAGGTTTGAACACTGAAGCTTTCTTT